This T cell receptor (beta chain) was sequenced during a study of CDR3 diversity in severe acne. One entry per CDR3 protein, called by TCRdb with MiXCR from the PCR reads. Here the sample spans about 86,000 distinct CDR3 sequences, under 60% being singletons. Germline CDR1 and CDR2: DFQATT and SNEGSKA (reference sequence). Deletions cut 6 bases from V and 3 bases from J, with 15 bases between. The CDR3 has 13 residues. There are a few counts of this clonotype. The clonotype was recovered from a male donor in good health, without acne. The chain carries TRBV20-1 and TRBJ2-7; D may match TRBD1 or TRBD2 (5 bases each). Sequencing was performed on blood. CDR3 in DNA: TGCAGTGCGGCAGGGACGGGTTACTACGAGCAGTACTTC. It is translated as CSAAGTGYYEQYF.